The 20 T cell receptor beta chains below come from one sample, sequenced in a study of T cell responses to AZD1222 COVID-19 vaccine. The data were produced by immunoSEQ multiplex PCR, yet TCRdb's version contains in-frame clones alone and is incomplete. The sample lists around 180,000 clones; 87% were seen once. The sample consisted of peripheral blood, taken on day 0 of MenACWY control vaccination. These receptors were collected from an adult in good health.

The V call is TRBV4-3, the J call TRBJ2-3; 8 bases are a match to TRBD2. This CDR3 spans 19 amino acids. Germline loops: CDR1 LGHNA, CDR2 YSLEER. Trimming took 0 bases from V and 2 from J; bases not matched to a gene: 13. Here the CDR3 DNA reads TGCGCCAGCAGCCAAGACCTACCCGGGGGAGCGGGGGTCACAGATACGCAGTATTTT. Protein sequence: CASSQDLPGGAGVTDTQYF.

V gene TRBV15 combines with J gene TRBJ1-2; D gene unclear. Germline assignment: CDR1 LNHNV and CDR2 YYDKDF (reference sequence). The CDR3 runs 12 residues. The V end lost 0 bases, the J end lost 3 bases, and 2 bases lay between the germline ends. CDR3 sequence (DNA): TGTGCCACCAGCAGAGACTACTATGGCTACACCTTC. Its translation: CATSRDYYGYTF.

The count of this clone is one. The rearrangement uses TRBV10-3 and TRBJ1-1; D gene ambiguous. Germline V lookup: CDR1 ENHRY, CDR2 SYGVKD. The CDR3 totals 13 residues. Trimming pared 1 base from V and 5 bases from J, leaving 8 bases between. CDR3 region: CAISEWVWTEAFF. The CDR3 DNA follows: TGTGCCATCAGTGAGTGGGTTTGGACTGAAGCTTTCTTT.

The chain carries TRBV28 and TRBJ1-3; no clear D gene. Germline V gene lookup returns CDR1 MDHEN and CDR2 SYDVKM. V lost 7 bases, J lost 0 bases, and 4 bases lay in between. The CDR3 has 12 residues. Here the CDR3 DNA reads TGTGCCAGCATGGTCTCTGGAAACACCATATATTTT. Amino acid sequence: CASMVSGNTIYF.

The chain carries TRBV18 and TRBJ1-1; D is unclear. This CDR3 region has 15 residues. Trimming stripped 3 bases from V and 1 base from J, with 12 bases between. Germline lookup yields CDR1 KGHSH and CDR2 LQKENI. CDR3 region: CASSPTAAGNTEAFF. CDR3 DNA sequence: TGTGCCAGCTCACCGACGGCGGCGGGGAACACTGAAGCTTTCTTT.

This clone was counted only a few times. The chain recombines TRBV3-1 (or the pseudogene TRBV3-2) with TRBJ2-7, with D possibly matching TRBD2 (5 bases). Germline CDR1 and CDR2: LGHDT and YNNKEL (reference sequence). CDR3 size: 15 residues. V lost 4 bases and J lost 5, with 18 bases in between. The CDR3 sequence: CASSPSGVGSDEQYF. CDR3 bases: TGTGCCAGCAGCCCTTCCGGGGTAGGGAGCGACGAGCAGTACTTC.

The chain couples TRBV24-1 to TRBJ1-1; 11 bases are shared with TRBD1. The CDR3 runs 17 residues. The germline V gene has CDR1 KGHDR and CDR2 SFDVKD. Germline trimming cut 7 bases from V and 2 bases from J; bases unmatched to any gene: 11. The CDR3 nucleotides read TGTGCCACCAGGGCTCGCAGGACAGGGGGCGCAAACACTGAAGCTTTCTTT. It codes for CATRARRTGGANTEAFF.

This chain links TRBV5-1 with TRBJ2-3; tentatively, D is TRBD2 (7 bases). The CDR3 is 18 residues long. Germline V CDR1 and CDR2: SGHRS, YFSETQ. The V end lost 0 bases, the J end lost 4 bases, and 21 bases lay between the germline ends. In DNA, the CDR3 is TGCGCCAGCAGCTTGGTTCCGCGGGGGCAACCCGGGGCAGATACGCAGTATTTT. As protein: CASSLVPRGQPGADTQYF.

Only a few counts were recorded for this clone. J is TRBJ2-1 and V is TRBV24-1; possibly TRBD1 or TRBD2 for D (5 bases each). CDR3 length equals 13 residues. V was shortened by 2 bases and J by 6 bases, with 7 bases between the two germline ends. In germline, CDR1 is KGHDR, CDR2 SFDVKD. CDR3 in DNA: TGTGCCACCAGTGATTCAGGGAGCAATGAGCAGTTCTTC. Translation: CATSDSGSNEQFF.

V and J are TRBV27 and TRBJ2-7; TRBD1 aligns across 9 bases. The germline V gene has CDR1 MNHEY and CDR2 SMNVEV (reference sequence). Trimming removed 6 bases from V and 1 base from J; junction bases left unmatched: 4. CDR3 length equals 14 residues. The DNA of the CDR3 is TGTGCCAGCAGATGGACAGGGGCGTCCTACGAGCAGTACTTC. It translates to CASRWTGASYEQYF.

This chain uses TRBV19 with TRBJ2-6; D gene uncertain. In germline, CDR1 is LNHDA, CDR2 SQIVND (reference sequence). V was shortened by 5 bases and J by 0 bases, with 8 bases between the two germline ends. CDR3 length equals 15 residues. Here the CDR3 reads CASSDLISGANVLTF. The CDR3, as DNA: TGTGCCAGTAGTGACCTTATCTCTGGGGCCAACGTCCTGACTTTC.

The chain is built from TRBV7-9 and TRBJ2-2, with a weak D call TRBD2 (5 bases). V gave up 0 bases and J gave up 4 bases, with 6 bases separating them. The CDR3 loop spans 14 amino acids. Per germline, CDR1 SEHNR and CDR2 FQNEAQ (reference sequence). CDR3: CASSLAGSTGELFF. The DNA for the CDR3 is TGTGCCAGCAGCTTAGCGGGGAGCACCGGGGAGCTGTTTTTT.

This clone occurred once. The V call is TRBV27, the J call TRBJ2-1; 8 nucleotides line up with TRBD1. V trimming: 7 bases; J trimming: 9 bases; junction bases outside the gene matches: 11. Looked up from germline, CDR1 is MNHEY and CDR2 is SMNVEV (reference sequence). The CDR3 runs to 14 residues. The CDR3 nucleotides read TGTGCCAGCAATCTAGGACAGGGCATGGGTGAGCAGTTCTTC. Amino acid sequence: CASNLGQGMGEQFF.

V is TRBV19 and J is TRBJ1-6; 12 nucleotides align to TRBD1. Germline V gene data show CDR1 as LNHDA and CDR2 as SQIVND (reference sequence). This CDR3 region has 15 residues. After removal of 6 bases from V and 9 bases from J, the junction contained 6 bases not matched to a gene. CDR3 loop: CASRWGQGASSPLHF. For the CDR3, the DNA is TGTGCCAGTAGGTGGGGACAGGGGGCTTCTTCACCCCTCCACTTT.

The V gene is TRBV9, the J gene TRBJ2-3; 8 bases match TRBD2. Trimming cost V 3 bases and J 3 bases; bases outside gene matches: 12. Germline V gives CDR1 SGDLS, CDR2 YYNGEE. The CDR3 has 17 residues. Written as DNA, the CDR3 is TGTGCCAGCAGCGAGCCCAGCGGGGGTTTACTAACAGATACGCAGTATTTT. This encodes CASSEPSGGLLTDTQYF.

The chain combines TRBV3-1 (or the pseudogene TRBV3-2) with TRBJ2-2; possibly TRBD1 or TRBD2 for D (5 bases each). Trimming shortened V by 0 bases and J by 8 bases, and 7 bases separated the two germline ends. This CDR3 has 13 residues. Germline assignment: CDR1 LGHDT and CDR2 YNNKEL (reference sequence). The CDR3 sequence is CASSQDWGGELFF. CDR3 in DNA: TGTGCCAGCAGCCAAGATTGGGGGGGGGAGCTGTTTTTT.

This clone was counted a few times. V usage is TRBV7-2 and J usage is TRBJ1-4; 8 nucleotides align to TRBD1. This CDR3 region has 16 residues. Germline V lookup: CDR1 SGHTA, CDR2 FQGNSA. The J segment lost 4 bases and the V segment lost 5 bases, leaving 9 bases of the junction unmatched. The CDR3 spells CASSPSSDRVNEKLFF. The CDR3 DNA is TGTGCCAGCAGCCCTTCCTCGGACAGGGTTAATGAAAAACTGTTTTTT.

V is TRBV28 and J is TRBJ1-6; 9 bases map to TRBD1. The CDR3 loop spans 14 amino acids. The V gene's germline CDR1 is MDHEN and CDR2 SYDVKM. The V gene end was trimmed by 8 bases and the J gene end by 9 bases; junction bases not matched to a gene: 8. This CDR3 reads CASLNRGRVSPLHF. CDR3 DNA sequence: TGTGCCAGCCTCAACAGGGGGCGAGTTTCACCCCTCCACTTT.

CDR3 in DNA: TGTGCCAGCAGCCCAGGACTAGGATGGACCTACGAGCAGTACTTC. Its protein product is CASSPGLGWTYEQYF. This chain joins TRBV7-9 and TRBJ2-7, with 7 bases fitting TRBD2. Trimming removed 5 bases from V and 2 bases from J; junction bases left unmatched: 9. CDR3 length: 15 residues. CDR1 is SEHNR and CDR2 is FQNEAQ in the germline V gene (reference sequence).

V and J are TRBV7-6 and TRBJ2-6; a possible D gene is TRBD1 (5 bases). This CDR3 comprises 17 residues. Germline V lookup: CDR1 SGHVS, CDR2 FNYEAQ. Trimming removed 1 base at V and 0 bases at J, with 10 bases between. CDR3 nucleotide sequence: TGTGCCAGCAGCTTAGGGATAGACAGCTCTGGGGCCAACGTCCTGACTTTC. Translation gives CASSLGIDSSGANVLTF.